A single sample gave rise to the 8 T cell receptor beta chains below, sequenced in a study of blood T cell repertoires in COVID-19 (dated by TCRdb to the early 2020s). Library preparation employed the immunoSEQ multiplex PCR assay. Held by TCRdb, this immuneACCESS table contains in-frame sequences only and omits some clones. Under half of the omission traces to an unresolved V gene where checked; the cause of the rest is unknown. The sample table contains 54,000 or so clones; only one count was recorded for around 86% of them. Around 25% of the sample is taken by the ten largest. The sequenced sample was peripheral blood. Receptor source: a woman older than 75 with acute or convalescent COVID-19.

This clone was observed a few times. The chain couples TRBV11-2 to TRBJ2-1; 15 nucleotides match TRBD2. The germline gives CDR1 SGHAT, CDR2 FQNNGV. Trimming took 1 base from V and 10 from J; bases not matched to a gene: 5. The CDR3 is 16 amino acids. CDR3 in DNA: TGTGCCAGCAGCTTAGTGCTGGGACTAGCGGGAGGCGAGCAGTTCTTC. Its translation: CASSLVLGLAGGEQFF. The full variable domain, in which reference TRBV11-2 and TRBJ2-1 provide the parts outside the CDR3, is EAGVAQSPRYKIIEKRQSVAFWCNPISGHATLYWYQQILGQGPKLLIQFQNNGVVDDSQLPKDRFSAERLKGVDSTLKIQPAKLEDSAVYLCASSLVLGLAGGEQFFGPGTRLTVL.

The rearrangement joins TRBV3-1 (or the pseudogene TRBV3-2) to TRBJ1-2; TRBD1 might be the D (6 bases). V lost 1 base and J lost 4, with 7 bases in between. Germline V gives CDR1 LGHDT, CDR2 YNNKEL (reference sequence). The CDR3 consists of 13 residues. CDR3 loop: CASSQGQVYGYTF. CDR3 bases: TGTGCCAGCAGCCAAGGACAGGTCTATGGCTACACCTTC.

The genes are TRBV5-1 and TRBJ2-2; 9 nucleotides align to TRBD1. Germline V CDR1 and CDR2: SGHRS, YFSETQ. V was pared by 4 bases and J by 2 bases, with 6 bases of the junction left unmatched. CDR3 length: 16 residues. The CDR3 DNA sequence: TGCGCCAGCAGCCTCGCGGGACAGGGCAACACCGGGGAGCTGTTTTTT. Its protein product is CASSLAGQGNTGELFF.

In DNA form, the CDR3 reads TGTGCCAGCAGTGCTACAGATACGCAGTATTTT. Its protein product is CASSATDTQYF. The rearrangement links TRBV2 to TRBJ2-3; unclear D gene. The germline V and J ends were trimmed by 4 bases and 3 bases, with 2 bases remaining between them. CDR1 is SNHLY and CDR2 is FYNNEI in the germline V gene. CDR3 length: 11 residues. The whole variable domain, remainder taken from reference TRBV2 and TRBJ2-3, is EPEVTQTPSHQVTQMGQEVILRCVPISNHLYFYWYRQILGQKVEFLVSFYNNEISEKSEIFDDQFSVERPDGSNFTLKIRSTKLEDSAMYFCASSATDTQYFGPGTRLTVL.

The chain employs TRBV4-2 and TRBJ2-6; 12 nucleotides match TRBD2. Germline V gives CDR1 LGHNA, CDR2 YNFKEQ. This CDR3 is built from 19 residues. The V segment lost 1 base and the J segment 3 bases; nucleotides outside the gene matches: 7. The DNA for the CDR3 is TGTGCCAGCAGCCAAGGGGTGAGACTAGCGGGAGATGGGGCCAACGTCCTGACTTTC. It specifies CASSQGVRLAGDGANVLTF.

The chain uses TRBV5-8 and TRBJ1-2; perhaps TRBD1 as D (6 bases). This CDR3 region has 15 residues. Germline-derived CDR1 and CDR2 are SGHTS and YDEGEE. V was cut by 0 bases and J by 5 bases, with 14 bases left in between. The CDR3: CASSLADSAWYGYTF. The CDR3 DNA follows: TGTGCCAGCAGCTTGGCGGACAGCGCGTGGTATGGCTACACCTTC.

This clone has only one observation. V and J are TRBV5-1 and TRBJ2-5; D is uncertain. This CDR3 comprises 15 residues. Per germline, CDR1 SGHRS and CDR2 YFSETQ. V lost 0 bases and J lost 4, with 13 bases in between. The CDR3 coding sequence is TGCGCCAGCAGCTTGGATGCCCCGGGTGCAGAGACCCAGTACTTC. Translated: CASSLDAPGAETQYF.

This clone was detected only a few times. The rearrangement links TRBV4-1 to TRBJ1-2; D is undetermined. The germline V and J ends were trimmed by 4 bases and 1 base, with 22 bases remaining between them. Germline CDR1 and CDR2: MGHRA and YSYEKL. The CDR3 extends over 18 amino acids. The CDR3 reads CASSPRGQSSMDNYGYTF. The CDR3 coding sequence is TGCGCCAGCAGCCCTCGCGGGCAGTCTAGTATGGATAACTATGGCTACACCTTC.